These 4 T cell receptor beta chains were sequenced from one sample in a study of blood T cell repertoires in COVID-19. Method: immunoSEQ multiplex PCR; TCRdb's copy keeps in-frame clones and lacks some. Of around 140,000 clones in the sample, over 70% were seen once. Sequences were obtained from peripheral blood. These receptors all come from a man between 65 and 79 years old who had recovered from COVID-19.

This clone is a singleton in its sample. CDR3 region: CTSSRSGGYTGELFF. DNA for the CDR3: TGCACCAGCAGCCGGAGCGGGGGGTACACCGGGGAGCTGTTTTTT. The gene calls are TRBV1 and TRBJ2-2; the table assigns TRBD2, which was not confirmed against the DNA. TRBV1 is deemed a pseudogene. This CDR3 region has 15 residues.

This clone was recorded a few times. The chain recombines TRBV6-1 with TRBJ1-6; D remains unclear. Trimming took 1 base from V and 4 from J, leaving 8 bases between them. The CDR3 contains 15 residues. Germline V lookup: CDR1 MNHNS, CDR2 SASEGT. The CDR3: CASSEGRIYNSPLHF. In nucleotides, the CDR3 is TGTGCCAGCAGTGAAGGGCGGATTTATAATTCACCCCTCCACTTT.

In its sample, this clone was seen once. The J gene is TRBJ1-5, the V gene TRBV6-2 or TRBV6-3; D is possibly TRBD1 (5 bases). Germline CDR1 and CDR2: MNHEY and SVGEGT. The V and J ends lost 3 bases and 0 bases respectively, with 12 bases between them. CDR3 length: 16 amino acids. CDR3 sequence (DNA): TGTGCCAGCAGTTATGGTTCAGGGTATAGCAATCAGCCCCAGCATTTT. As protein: CASSYGSGYSNQPQHF.

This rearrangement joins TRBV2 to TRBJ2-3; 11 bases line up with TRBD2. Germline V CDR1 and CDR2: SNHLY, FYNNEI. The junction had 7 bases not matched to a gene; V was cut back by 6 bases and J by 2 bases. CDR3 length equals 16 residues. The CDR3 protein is CASSEGLAEATDTQYF. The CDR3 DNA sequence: TGTGCCAGCAGCGAGGGACTAGCGGAGGCCACAGATACGCAGTATTTT.